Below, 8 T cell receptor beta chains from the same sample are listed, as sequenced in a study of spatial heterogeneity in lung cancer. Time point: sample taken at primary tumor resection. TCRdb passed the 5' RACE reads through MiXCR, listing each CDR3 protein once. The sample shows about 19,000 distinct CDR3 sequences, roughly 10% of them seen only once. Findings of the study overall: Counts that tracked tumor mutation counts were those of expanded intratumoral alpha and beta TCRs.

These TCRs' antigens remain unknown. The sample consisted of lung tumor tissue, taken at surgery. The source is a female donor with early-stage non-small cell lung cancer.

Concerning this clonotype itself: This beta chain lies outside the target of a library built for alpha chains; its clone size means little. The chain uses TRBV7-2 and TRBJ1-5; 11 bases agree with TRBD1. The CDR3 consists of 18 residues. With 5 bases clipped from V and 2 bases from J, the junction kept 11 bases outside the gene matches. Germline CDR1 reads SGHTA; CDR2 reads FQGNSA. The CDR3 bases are TGTGCCAGCAGCGTCAGTCGGACAGGGGGCGCGGGCAATCAGCCCCAGCATTTT. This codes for CASSVSRTGGAGNQPQHF.

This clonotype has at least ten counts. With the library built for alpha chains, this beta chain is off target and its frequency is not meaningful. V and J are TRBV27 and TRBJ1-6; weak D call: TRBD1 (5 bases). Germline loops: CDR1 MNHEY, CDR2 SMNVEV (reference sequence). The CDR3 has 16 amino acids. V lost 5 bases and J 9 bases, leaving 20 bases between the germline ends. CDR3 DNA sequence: TGTGCCAGCAGTCCTCAAGCTGGCAGGGTTCGTTCACCCCTCCACTTT. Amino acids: CASSPQAGRVRSPLHF.

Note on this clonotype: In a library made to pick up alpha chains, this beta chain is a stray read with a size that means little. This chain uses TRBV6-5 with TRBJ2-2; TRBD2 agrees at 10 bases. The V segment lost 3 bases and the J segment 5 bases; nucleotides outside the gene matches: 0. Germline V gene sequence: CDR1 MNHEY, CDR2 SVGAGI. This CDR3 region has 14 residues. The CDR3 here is CASSYSGGTGELFF. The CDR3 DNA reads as TGTGCCAGCAGTTATAGCGGGGGGACCGGGGAGCTGTTTTTT.

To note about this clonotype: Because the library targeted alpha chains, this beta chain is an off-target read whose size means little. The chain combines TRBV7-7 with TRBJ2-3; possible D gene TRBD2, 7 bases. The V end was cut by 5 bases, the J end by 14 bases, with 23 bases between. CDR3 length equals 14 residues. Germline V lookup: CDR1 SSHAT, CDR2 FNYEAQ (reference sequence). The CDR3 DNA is TGTGCCAGCAGCGGAGATGGGGGGGGCACCCCCCCGTATTTT. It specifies CASSGDGGGTPPYF.

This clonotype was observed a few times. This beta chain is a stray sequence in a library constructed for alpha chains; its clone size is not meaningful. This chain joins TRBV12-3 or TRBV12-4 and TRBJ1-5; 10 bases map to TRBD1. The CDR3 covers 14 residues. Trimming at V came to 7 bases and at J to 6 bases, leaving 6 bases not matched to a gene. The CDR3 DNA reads TGTGCCAGCACCCCGGGACAGGGGCTTCAGCCCCAGCATTTT. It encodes CASTPGQGLQPQHF.

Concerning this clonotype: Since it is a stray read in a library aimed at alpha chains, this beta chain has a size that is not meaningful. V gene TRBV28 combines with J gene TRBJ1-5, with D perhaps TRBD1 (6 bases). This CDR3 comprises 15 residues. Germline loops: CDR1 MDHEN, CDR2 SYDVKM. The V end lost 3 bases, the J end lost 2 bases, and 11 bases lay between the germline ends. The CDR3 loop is CASSLDSGGNQPQHF. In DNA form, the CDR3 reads TGTGCCAGCAGTTTGGATTCAGGGGGCAATCAGCCCCAGCATTTT.

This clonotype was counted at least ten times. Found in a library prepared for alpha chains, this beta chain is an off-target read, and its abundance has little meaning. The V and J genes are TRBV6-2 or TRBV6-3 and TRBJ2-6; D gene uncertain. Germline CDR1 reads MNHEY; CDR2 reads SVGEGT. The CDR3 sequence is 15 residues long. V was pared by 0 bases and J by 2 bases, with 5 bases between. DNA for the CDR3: TGTGCCAGCAGTTACTCTGCGCCTGGGGCCAACGTCCTGACTTTC. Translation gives CASSYSAPGANVLTF.

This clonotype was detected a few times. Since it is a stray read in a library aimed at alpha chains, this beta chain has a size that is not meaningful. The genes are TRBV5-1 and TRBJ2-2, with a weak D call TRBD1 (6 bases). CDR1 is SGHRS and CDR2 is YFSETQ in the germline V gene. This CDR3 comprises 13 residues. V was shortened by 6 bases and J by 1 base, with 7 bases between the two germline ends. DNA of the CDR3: TGCGCCAGCATGACAGGGAACACCGGGGAGCTGTTTTTT. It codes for CASMTGNTGELFF.